These 32 T cell receptor beta chains were sequenced from one sample in a study of tumor-infiltrating lymphocytes in localized non-small cell lung cancer. The method was immunoSEQ multiplex PCR; TCRdb's version includes in-frame clones alone and lacks a portion of them. The table shows roughly 8,500 clones, with 68% occurring only once. The specimen was uninvolved lung tissue not adjacent to the tumor. These receptors were obtained from a human donor with non-small cell lung cancer.

The V gene is TRBV4-3, the J gene TRBJ1-1; D uncertain. The CDR3 is 14 amino acids. Germline values: CDR1 LGHNA, CDR2 YSLEER. V lost 6 bases and J lost 1, with 12 bases in between. The CDR3 is CASSLDTRNTEAFF. Written as DNA, the CDR3 is TGCGCCAGCAGTCTCGACACGCGGAACACTGAAGCTTTCTTT.

This clone was counted between two and nine times. The chain carries TRBV5-4 and TRBJ2-5; tentative D call: TRBD2 (6 bases). V was shortened by 4 bases and J by 1 base, with 20 bases between the two germline ends. CDR1 is SGHNT, CDR2 YYREEE, per germline (reference sequence). This CDR3 has 17 amino acids. CDR3 DNA sequence: TGTGCCAGCAGCCTTAGGGGCCCGGGAGTAGGCCAAGAGACCCAGTACTTC. Its protein is CASSLRGPGVGQETQYF.

The chain combines TRBV19 with TRBJ1-1; no clear D gene. CDR1 and CDR2 (germline): LNHDA, SQIVND (reference sequence). The CDR3 contains 14 residues. Between the trimmed V and J ends, which lost 4 bases and 0 bases, there was a span of 9 bases. This CDR3 reads CASSSSLMNTEAFF. CDR3 sequence (DNA): TGTGCCAGTAGTAGCAGCCTTATGAACACTGAAGCTTTCTTT.

As to this clone: Compared with germline, one end of the junction differs, possibly owing to a read error. The chain's CDR3 is CASSPDRGGGKESF. The CDR3, as DNA: TGTGCCAGCAGCCCGGATCGCGGGGGTGGGAAGGAGTCCTTC. The V call is TRBV7-2, the J call TRBJ1-2; D possibly corresponds to TRBD1 (5 bases). This CDR3 region has 14 residues. Germline V gene sequence: CDR1 SGHTA, CDR2 FQGNSA.

The J gene is TRBJ2-7, the V gene TRBV29-1; possibly TRBD2 for D (5 bases). With 4 bases removed from V and 3 bases from J, the gap between germline ends came to 16 bases. Germline CDR1 SQVTM, CDR2 ANQGSEA. CDR3 size: 14 residues. CDR3 region: CSVVISGRNYEQYF. CDR3 DNA sequence: TGCAGCGTTGTCATAAGCGGAAGAAACTACGAGCAGTACTTC.

This clone was found once. The chain recombines TRBV11-3 with TRBJ2-7; D perhaps matches TRBD1 (5 bases). Germline V gives CDR1 SGHNT, CDR2 YENEEA. The CDR3 consists of 12 residues. Trimming removed 8 bases at V and 1 base at J, with 9 bases between. The CDR3, as DNA: TGTGCCAGCCGACAGCGATCCTACGAGCAGTACTTC. Translation gives CASRQRSYEQYF.

CDR3 sequence reads: CASSPPGPSYEQYF. The CDR3 DNA follows: TGTGCCAGCAGCCCCCCCGGTCCTTCCTACGAGCAGTACTTC. The chain employs TRBV7-9 and TRBJ2-7; unclear D gene. This CDR3 has 14 residues. CDR1 and CDR2 from the germline V gene are SEHNR and FQNEAQ (reference sequence). V dropped 5 bases and J dropped 1 base, with 12 bases sitting between them.

V usage is TRBV6-6 and J usage is TRBJ2-3; D gene unclear. Trimming shortened V by 0 bases and J by 4 bases, and 11 bases separated the two germline ends. Germline CDR1 and CDR2: MNHNY and SVGAGI (reference sequence). The CDR3 extends over 15 amino acids. The CDR3 DNA reads TGTGCCAGCAGTTACTCCTTCAGCTTAGCAGATACGCAGTATTTT. Translated: CASSYSFSLADTQYF.

This clone is labeled medium-sized. J is TRBJ1-2 and V is TRBV19; no definite D call. Germline loops: CDR1 LNHDA, CDR2 SQIVND (reference sequence). V dropped 2 bases and J dropped 10 bases, with 11 bases sitting between them. This CDR3 contains 12 residues. The CDR3 nucleotides read TGTGCCAGTAGTATATCCGCCTTAGACTACACCTTC. Its translation: CASSISALDYTF.

V is TRBV9 and J is TRBJ2-1; D is unresolved. Germline CDR1 is SGDLS and CDR2 is YYNGEE. This CDR3 is 13 amino acids long. V dropped 0 bases and J dropped 4 bases, with 5 bases sitting between them. The CDR3 DNA is TGTGCCAGCAGCGTAGGGAATTACAATGAGCAGTTCTTC. It encodes CASSVGNYNEQFF.

The CDR3 here is CASSTGVTDTQYF. The CDR3 DNA follows: TGTGCCAGCAGCACAGGGGTGACAGATACGCAGTATTTT. V gene TRBV9 combines with J gene TRBJ2-3; 7 positions agree with TRBD1. Germline V gene sequence: CDR1 SGDLS, CDR2 YYNGEE. The V gene end was trimmed by 4 bases and the J gene end by 3 bases; junction bases not matched to a gene: 2. The CDR3 has 13 residues.

This clone was seen a few times. The J gene is TRBJ1-5, the V gene TRBV2; unclear D gene. V shed 6 bases and J shed 0 bases, with 9 bases lying between them. CDR1 is SNHLY, CDR2 FYNNEI, per germline. The CDR3 spans 14 residues. The CDR3 is CASRWMDSNQPQHF. CDR3 in DNA: TGTGCCAGCAGGTGGATGGATAGCAATCAGCCCCAGCATTTT.

The rearrangement joins TRBV7-6 to TRBJ2-5; D tentatively fits TRBD1 or TRBD2 (5 bases each). Germline-derived CDR1 and CDR2 are SGHVS and FNYEAQ. The CDR3 length is 13 residues. The V and J ends lost 4 bases and 1 base respectively, with 7 bases between them. The CDR3 loop is CASSSGTQETQYF. In DNA, the CDR3 is TGTGCCAGCAGCTCCGGGACCCAAGAGACCCAGTACTTC.

The rearrangement joins TRBV6-1 to TRBJ1-1, with D possibly matching TRBD1 (5 bases). Trimming removed 6 bases from V and 0 bases from J, with 8 bases in between. Germline loops: CDR1 MNHNS, CDR2 SASEGT. This CDR3 is built from 13 residues. The CDR3 here is CASRTALNTEAFF. CDR3 DNA sequence: TGTGCCAGCAGGACAGCCTTGAACACTGAAGCTTTCTTT.

The chain is built from TRBV11-2 and TRBJ2-7, with 10 positions matching TRBD1. The CDR3 runs to 14 residues. Germline V gives CDR1 SGHAT, CDR2 FQNNGV. Unmatched junction bases numbered 5, after V lost 5 bases and J lost 4 bases. CDR3 in DNA: TGTGCCAGCAGCGCCCCGGGACAGGGGTACGAGCAGTACTTC. This gives the protein CASSAPGQGYEQYF.

CDR3 DNA: TGTGCCAGTAGAGTCACAGGGAGTGAGACCCAGTACTTC. Its translation: CASRVTGSETQYF. V gene TRBV19 combines with J gene TRBJ2-5; possibly TRBD1 for D (6 bases). V lost 6 bases, J lost 5 bases, and 13 bases lay in between. CDR3 length: 13 residues. Germline CDR1 and CDR2: LNHDA and SQIVND (reference sequence).

V is TRBV28 and J is TRBJ1-2; D possibly corresponds to TRBD1 (5 bases). Trimming cost V 6 bases and J 4 bases, with 12 bases left between them. CDR3 length equals 13 residues. Germline V gene data show CDR1 as MDHEN and CDR2 as SYDVKM. The CDR3 region is CASSDGGGYGYTF. CDR3 nucleotides: TGTGCCAGCAGCGATGGGGGTGGCTATGGCTACACCTTC.

The genes are TRBV7-2 and TRBJ2-1; the match to TRBD1 covers 9 bases. Germline V gene lookup returns CDR1 SGHTA and CDR2 FQGNSA. After removal of 5 bases from V and 8 bases from J, the junction contained 1 base not matched to a gene. This CDR3 has 12 residues. The CDR3 reads CASSRQGDEQFF. CDR3 coding DNA: TGTGCCAGCAGCCGACAGGGGGATGAGCAGTTCTTC. Variable domain in full (rest from reference TRBV7-2 and TRBJ2-1): GAGVSQSPSNKVTEKGKDVELRCDPISGHTALYWYRQSLGQGLEFLIYFQGNSAPDKSGLPSDRFSAERTGGSVSTLTIQRTQQEDSAVYLCASSRQGDEQFFGPGTRLTVL.

In its sample, this clone was seen once. The genes are TRBV5-6 and TRBJ2-7, with no clear D. Trimming pared 2 bases from V and 3 bases from J, leaving 9 bases between. The CDR3 length is 13 residues. The germline V gene has CDR1 SGHDT and CDR2 YYEEEE. CDR3 DNA sequence: TGTGCCAGCAGCTTTCAGGACCGCTACGAGCAGTACTTC. Translated: CASSFQDRYEQYF. Complete variable domain (other parts from reference TRBV5-6 and TRBJ2-7): DAGVTQSPTHLIKTRGQQVTLRCSPKSGHDTVSWYQQALGQGPQFIFQYYEEEERQRGNFPDRFSGHQFPNYSSELNVNALLLGDSALYLCASSFQDRYEQYFGPGTRLTVT.

CDR3 protein: CASSRQGLNPHEAFF. CDR3 sequence (DNA): TGTGCCAGCAGTCGACAGGGGTTAAACCCCCATGAAGCTTTCTTT. The V gene is TRBV6-5, the J gene TRBJ1-1, with 8 bases fitting TRBD1. Trimming at V came to 5 bases and at J to 7 bases, leaving 12 bases not matched to a gene. Germline V gene sequence: CDR1 MNHEY, CDR2 SVGAGI. CDR3 length: 15 amino acids.

The V and J genes are TRBV4-2 and TRBJ2-7; D is possibly TRBD1 (5 bases). The length of the CDR3 is 15 residues. V lost 0 bases, J lost 2 bases, and 11 bases lay in between. Germline V gene sequence: CDR1 LGHNA, CDR2 YNFKEQ. The CDR3 bases are TGTGCCAGCAGCCAAGAGGGGTTAGGGGCCTACGAGCAGTACTTC. Translated: CASSQEGLGAYEQYF.

The genes are TRBV4-3 and TRBJ2-7; 8 positions agree with TRBD2. Germline CDR1 and CDR2: LGHNA and YSLEER. J gave up 4 bases and V 4 bases, and 6 bases lay outside the gene matches. CDR3 length: 14 residues. CDR3 sequence reads: CASSPYGGGYEQYF. DNA of the CDR3: TGCGCCAGCAGCCCTTACGGGGGGGGTTACGAGCAGTACTTC.

This clone is deemed medium-sized (0.01 to 0.1%). The chain is built from TRBV11-2 and TRBJ2-5; the D gene is possibly TRBD1 (5 bases). This CDR3 has 14 residues. The V gene's germline CDR1 is SGHAT and CDR2 FQNNGV. Trimming stripped 5 bases from V and 1 base from J, with 11 bases between. The CDR3, as DNA: TGTGCCAGCAGCATTTGGGGCGGCCAAGAGACCCAGTACTTC. Translated: CASSIWGGQETQYF.

The chain carries TRBV28 and TRBJ2-3, with a possible D match to TRBD1 (6 bases). Trimming took 5 bases from V and 1 from J, leaving 13 bases between them. Germline values: CDR1 MDHEN, CDR2 SYDVKM. The CDR3 has 15 residues. This chain's CDR3 is CASSPGVWGTDTQYF. Written as DNA, the CDR3 is TGTGCCAGCAGTCCAGGGGTATGGGGCACAGATACGCAGTATTTT.

Here the CDR3 reads CASSMGTSGNNEQFF. The CDR3 DNA sequence: TGCGCCAGCAGCATGGGGACTAGCGGGAACAATGAGCAGTTCTTC. This rearrangement joins TRBV5-1 to TRBJ2-1, with TRBD2 matching 13 bases. The CDR3 is 15 residues long. Germline V CDR1 and CDR2: SGHRS, YFSETQ. Losses at the gene ends were 4 bases for V and 5 bases for J; bases not matched to a gene: 3.

The J gene is TRBJ2-7, the V gene TRBV6-5, with 8 nucleotides matching TRBD1. V was pared by 6 bases and J by 7 bases, with 14 bases of the junction left unmatched. Germline lookup yields CDR1 MNHEY and CDR2 SVGAGI. CDR3 length: 15 residues. This CDR3 reads CASRRPGQGAGEQYF. CDR3 nucleotide sequence: TGTGCCAGCAGAAGGCCGGGGCAGGGGGCGGGGGAGCAGTACTTC.

This chain links TRBV5-1 with TRBJ2-6; a possible D gene is TRBD1 (5 bases). Germline CDR1 and CDR2: SGHRS and YFSETQ. Trimming removed 3 bases from V and 0 bases from J, with 16 bases in between. The CDR3 is 18 residues long. DNA of the CDR3: TGCGCCAGCAGCTCCCCGGGCTTCAGGGACTCTGGGGCCAACGTCCTGACTTTC. This encodes CASSSPGFRDSGANVLTF.

This chain uses TRBV6-6 with TRBJ1-5, with D possibly matching TRBD1 (5 bases). The CDR3 consists of 14 residues. Germline-derived CDR1 and CDR2 are MNHNY and SVGAGI (reference sequence). V dropped 7 bases and J dropped 5 bases, with 15 bases sitting between them. The CDR3 DNA follows: TGTGCCAGCATGGAGGGGTTAGGGCATCAGCCCCAGCATTTT. Its translation is CASMEGLGHQPQHF.

This clone was observed a few times. The V and J genes are TRBV30 and TRBJ1-3; D unclear. The CDR3 covers 10 residues. Germline CDR1 reads GTSNPN; CDR2 reads SVGIG (reference sequence). V dropped 5 bases and J dropped 11 bases, with 10 bases sitting between them. The CDR3 DNA follows: TGTGCCTGGGCAGAAGTCTCCATATATTTT. It is translated as CAWAEVSIYF.

A single count supports this clone. The chain combines TRBV14 with TRBJ2-5; D is unclear. The length of the CDR3 is 16 residues. Germline CDR1 and CDR2: SGHDN and FVKESK. V gave up 4 bases and J gave up 5 bases, with 20 bases separating them. The CDR3 reads CASSPLEEALGETQYF. The CDR3 nucleotides are TGTGCCAGCAGCCCTCTCGAAGAGGCGCTAGGGGAGACCCAGTACTTC. The full variable domain, with the rest looked up from reference TRBV14 and TRBJ2-5, is EAGVTQFPSHSVIEKGQTVTLRCDPISGHDNLYWYRRVMGKEIKFLLHFVKESKQDESGMPNNRFLAERTGGTYSTLKVQPAELEDSGVYFCASSPLEEALGETQYFGPGTRLLVL.

This clone occurred a few times. The chain combines TRBV29-1 with TRBJ2-7; D is possibly TRBD1 (5 bases). The CDR3 loop spans 13 amino acids. With 5 bases removed from V and 5 bases from J, the gap between germline ends came to 16 bases. Germline V gene sequence: CDR1 SQVTM, CDR2 ANQGSEA. The CDR3 protein is CSVRTQDIDEQYF. CDR3 coding DNA: TGCAGCGTTAGGACACAAGATATTGACGAGCAGTACTTC.

This clone was picked up a small number of times. V and J are TRBV5-6 and TRBJ1-1; weak D call: TRBD1 (5 bases). CDR1 SGHDT and CDR2 YYEEEE come from the germline V gene. CDR3 length: 14 amino acids. Trimming pared 2 bases from V and 4 bases from J, leaving 12 bases between. In DNA form, the CDR3 reads TGTGCCAGCAGCTTTGGGGGGAGCGGCACTGAAGCTTTCTTT. It encodes CASSFGGSGTEAFF.